Listed here are 20 T cell receptor beta chains from one sample, sequenced in a study of shared T cell receptors in the human thymus. Assay: immunoSEQ multiplex PCR; the TCRdb copy retains only in-frame clones and omits some. The sample lists over 650,000 clones, about 87% occurring once. The same sample was also used in a study of human thymus T cells.

Sequenced: thymocytes. All receptors derive from a boy under three years old with a congenital heart defect.

The V gene is TRBV4-3, the J gene TRBJ1-6; D uncertain. Germline CDR1 LGHNA, CDR2 YSLEER. V was clipped by 1 base and J by 3 bases, with 10 bases between them. The CDR3 has 16 amino acids. For the CDR3, the DNA is TGCGCCAGCAGCCAAGTCACCGGGAGCTATAATTCACCCCTCCACTTT. Translating it yields CASSQVTGSYNSPLHF.

In the case of this clone: Other DNA sequences of this sample code for an identical CDR3. The rearrangement uses TRBV6-5 and TRBJ2-7; the match to TRBD1 covers 7 bases. V shed 1 base and J 0 bases; nucleotides not matched to a gene: 3. This CDR3 is built from 15 residues. Germline V gene lookup returns CDR1 MNHEY and CDR2 SVGAGI. The CDR3 spells CASSYLRDSSYEQYF. The CDR3 DNA reads TGTGCCAGCAGTTACTTACGGGACAGCTCCTACGAGCAGTACTTC.

The chain combines TRBV2 with TRBJ2-7, with 11 bases fitting TRBD2. Germline trimming cut 3 bases from V and 7 bases from J; bases unmatched to any gene: 23. CDR3 length equals 20 residues. CDR1 is SNHLY, CDR2 FYNNEI, per germline. The CDR3 here is CASSDLPGHGDSGRAGEQYF. The CDR3 DNA reads as TGTGCCAGCAGTGATCTTCCTGGACACGGCGATAGCGGGAGGGCCGGGGAGCAGTACTTC.

V is TRBV29-1 and J is TRBJ1-3; D call uncertain. There are 15 residues in the CDR3. Germline loops: CDR1 SQVTM, CDR2 ANQGSEA. Trimming stripped 3 bases from V and 4 bases from J, with 16 bases between. The CDR3, as DNA: TGCAGCGTTGAGGCAACTTCGTCGGGGGGAAACACCATATATTTT. It specifies CSVEATSSGGNTIYF.

In its sample, this clone was seen once. The chain uses TRBV7-2 and TRBJ2-7, with 15 bases matching TRBD2. V shed 3 bases and J 3 bases; nucleotides not matched to a gene: 9. The CDR3 has 18 amino acids. The germline V gene has CDR1 SGHTA and CDR2 FQGNSA. This CDR3 reads CASSFSGLAGGSDYEQYF. The CDR3 coding sequence is TGTGCCAGCAGCTTTTCGGGACTAGCGGGAGGTTCCGACTACGAGCAGTACTTC.

The V call is TRBV4-3, the J call TRBJ2-7, with D possibly matching TRBD1 (6 bases). Trimming left V 3 bases short and J 6 bases short, with 21 bases between. Germline-derived CDR1 and CDR2 are LGHNA and YSLEER. The CDR3 spans 16 residues. The DNA for the CDR3 is TGCGCCAGCAGCCACGCGACAGGTTGGTACCGGGCCGAGCAGTACTTC. Encoded protein: CASSHATGWYRAEQYF.

The CDR3 nucleotides read TGTGCCAGCAGCGTAGGGACAGATCGAGACACTGAAGCTTTCTTT. Translation gives CASSVGTDRDTEAFF. The chain is built from TRBV9 and TRBJ1-1, with a possible D match to TRBD1 (6 bases). This CDR3 is built from 15 residues. Germline V gene lookup returns CDR1 SGDLS and CDR2 YYNGEE. Trimming pared 0 bases from V and 3 bases from J, leaving 12 bases between.

The DNA for the CDR3 is TGTGCCATCAACAAACAAGGACTAGCGGGTATAGAGCAGTTCTTC. This sequence encodes CAINKQGLAGIEQFF. The J gene is TRBJ2-1, the V gene TRBV10-3; 11 bases line up with TRBD2. With V trimmed by 7 bases and J by 10 bases, 12 bases remained unmatched. CDR3 length equals 15 residues. Germline V gene sequence: CDR1 ENHRY, CDR2 SYGVKD.

The rearrangement uses TRBV14 and TRBJ2-1; the match to TRBD1 covers 8 bases. Germline CDR1 reads SGHDN; CDR2 reads FVKESK. V trimming: 0 bases; J trimming: 10 bases; junction bases outside the gene matches: 5. The CDR3 loop spans 14 amino acids. This CDR3 reads CASSQDTGGREQFF. For the CDR3, the DNA is TGTGCCAGCAGCCAAGACACAGGGGGTCGGGAGCAGTTCTTC.

A remark on this clone: At one boundary the junction diverges from the germline segment, which might be a read error. The rearrangement links TRBV7-7 to TRBJ2-2; tentatively, D is TRBD1 (6 bases). This CDR3 contains 16 residues. Per germline, CDR1 SSHAT and CDR2 FNYEAQ (reference sequence). CDR3 residues: CASSLAGQFGTGELFF. CDR3 coding DNA: TGTGCTAGCAGCTTAGCTGGACAGTTTGGAACCGGGGAGCTGTTTTTT.

In this sample, this clone turned up once. This chain links TRBV11-2 with TRBJ2-5, with D possibly matching TRBD2 (6 bases). In germline, CDR1 is SGHAT, CDR2 FQNNGV. The length of the CDR3 is 15 residues. Trimming stripped 0 bases from V and 5 bases from J, with 13 bases between. CDR3 DNA: TGTGCCAGCAGCTTAGATATCGGGGGTGGGGAGACCCAGTACTTC. Translation: CASSLDIGGGETQYF.

The CDR3 DNA follows: TGTGCCAGCTCACGGGAAGAGGGCACTGAAGCTTTCTTT. This translates into CASSREEGTEAFF. This sequence joins TRBV18 and TRBJ1-1; D gene unclear. Trimming took off 4 bases at V and 4 bases at J, with 10 bases between the two ends. The CDR3 loop spans 13 amino acids. Per germline, CDR1 KGHSH and CDR2 LQKENI.

The chain couples TRBV29-1 to TRBJ2-1; the D gene is possibly TRBD1 (8 bases). The CDR3 has 13 residues. V was trimmed by 3 bases and J by 9 bases, leaving 15 bases between them. Germline V gene lookup returns CDR1 SQVTM and CDR2 ANQGSEA. The CDR3 sequence: CSVEGTGGGEQFF. DNA for the CDR3: TGCAGCGTTGAGGGAACAGGGGGGGGTGAGCAGTTCTTC.

This chain connects TRBV10-3 to TRBJ2-1, with 8 bases identical to TRBD2. V lost 2 bases and J lost 6; bases outside the gene matches: 15. This CDR3 region has 18 residues. CDR1 is ENHRY, CDR2 SYGVKD, per germline. The CDR3 region has the DNA TGTGCCATCAGTGAGGGAATAGCGGGATCTGTCGGGAGCAATGAGCAGTTCTTC. This codes for CAISEGIAGSVGSNEQFF.

The chain joins TRBV5-1 to TRBJ2-2; 8 nucleotides match TRBD2. Looked up from germline, CDR1 is SGHRS and CDR2 is YFSETQ. The length of the CDR3 is 16 residues. After removal of 0 bases from V and 3 bases from J, the junction contained 4 bases not matched to a gene. In DNA form, the CDR3 reads TGCGCCAGCAGCTTGGAAGCGGGGGAGTACACCGGGGAGCTGTTTTTT. Protein: CASSLEAGEYTGELFF.

This clone was seen more than once but under ten times. The chain carries TRBV2 and TRBJ2-3; 8 positions match TRBD2. This CDR3 region has 15 residues. Looked up from germline, CDR1 is SNHLY and CDR2 is FYNNEI. Trimming removed 9 bases from V and 5 bases from J; junction bases left unmatched: 13. CDR3 DNA sequence: TGTGCCAGATCTTCGGCGCGGGAGGCTGGAGATACGCAGTATTTT. Translation gives CARSSAREAGDTQYF.

This clone turned up a few times. This sequence joins TRBV30 and TRBJ1-5, with D unresolved. Germline CDR1 and CDR2: GTSNPN and SVGIG (reference sequence). The V and J ends lost 0 bases and 9 bases respectively, with 15 bases between them. The CDR3 is 14 amino acids. The CDR3 loop is CAWSVRAAVWPQHF. For the CDR3, the DNA is TGTGCCTGGAGTGTACGAGCGGCCGTTTGGCCCCAGCATTTT.

The chain couples TRBV30 to TRBJ1-5; D might be TRBD1 (6 bases). Germline assignment: CDR1 GTSNPN and CDR2 SVGIG (reference sequence). This CDR3 is built from 15 residues. Trimming pared 5 bases from V and 3 bases from J, leaving 17 bases between. The CDR3 here is CAWSGGQNPNQPQHF. Here the CDR3 DNA reads TGTGCCTGGTCCGGGGGGCAGAACCCCAATCAGCCCCAGCATTTT. The variable domain in full, completed from reference TRBV30 and TRBJ1-5, reads SQTIHQWPATLVQPVGSPLSLECTVEGTSNPNLYWYRQAAGRGLQLLFYSVGIGQISSEVPQNLSASRPQDRQFILSSKKLLLSDSGFYLCAWSGGQNPNQPQHFGDGTRLSIL.

This clone was counted once. The chain joins TRBV7-2 to TRBJ1-6; 8 positions match TRBD1. Germline CDR1 SGHTA, CDR2 FQGNSA. This CDR3 region has 14 residues. The V and J ends lost 3 bases and 9 bases, in that order; junction bases with no gene match: 4. CDR3 bases: TGTGCCAGCAGCTTTCAGGGGGCGGGTTCACCCCTCCACTTT. Translation: CASSFQGAGSPLHF.

This clone has just one count. Other DNA sequences in the sample encode the same CDR3. The rearrangement uses TRBV27 and TRBJ2-7; the match to TRBD2 covers 13 bases. V lost 5 bases and J lost 4; bases outside the gene matches: 5. The CDR3 length is 15 residues. The germline V gene encodes CDR1 MNHEY and CDR2 SMNVEV (reference sequence). The CDR3 sequence: CASSTRLAGGYEQYF. CDR3 in DNA: TGTGCCAGCAGTACCAGACTAGCGGGGGGTTACGAGCAGTACTTC.